The T cell receptor beta chain described here comes from a study of blood T cell repertoires in COVID-19. Study overall: Italy, Spain and the United States were the sources of the convalescent and acute COVID-19 samples. T cells, B-cell-depleted T cells, or PBMCs provided the cDNA or gDNA that served as material.

Data came from immunoSEQ multiplex PCR; TCRdb stores just in-frame clones and leaves some out. The data contain hundreds of thousands of clones, around 90% of them singletons. This clone came up once. Participants spanned ages about 18 to 95 years and resided in 20 to 25 US areas. Germline V CDR1 and CDR2: GTSNPN, SVGIG (reference sequence). Trimming took off 2 bases at V and 6 bases at J, with 8 bases between the two ends. This CDR3 contains 13 residues. The rearrangement uses TRBV30 and TRBJ1-6, with unresolved D. The receptor's source is a woman younger than 30 with acute COVID-19. The sequencing input was PBMCs or T cells enriched from blood (not recorded which). CDR3 in amino acids: CAWSRTANSPLHF. CDR3 sequence (DNA): TGTGCCTGGAGTCGTACAGCTAATTCACCCCTCCACTTT.